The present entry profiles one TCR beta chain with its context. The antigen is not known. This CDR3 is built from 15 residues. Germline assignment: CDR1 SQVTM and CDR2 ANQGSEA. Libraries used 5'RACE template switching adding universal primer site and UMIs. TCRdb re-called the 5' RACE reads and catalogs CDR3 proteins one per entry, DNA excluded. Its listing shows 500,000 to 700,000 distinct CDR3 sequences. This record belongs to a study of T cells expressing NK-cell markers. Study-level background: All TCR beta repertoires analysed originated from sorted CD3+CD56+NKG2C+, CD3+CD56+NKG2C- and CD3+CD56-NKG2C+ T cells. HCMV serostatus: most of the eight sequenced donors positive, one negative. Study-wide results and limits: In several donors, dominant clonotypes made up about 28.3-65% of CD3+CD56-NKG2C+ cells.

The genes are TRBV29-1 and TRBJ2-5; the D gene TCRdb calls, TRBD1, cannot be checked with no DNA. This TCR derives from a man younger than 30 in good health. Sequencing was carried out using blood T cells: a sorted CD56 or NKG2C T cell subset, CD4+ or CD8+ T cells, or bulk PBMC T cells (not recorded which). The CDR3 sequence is CSGQRQGPIQETQYF.